This T cell receptor (beta chain) was captured by sequencing in a study of monozygotic twins with inflammatory bowel disease. TCRdb reprocessed the 5' RACE reads and reports one entry per CDR3 protein, with no DNA. The sample includes approximately 120,000 distinct CDR3 sequences. CDR1 and CDR2 (germline): LGHNA, YSLEER. The CDR3 runs 15 residues. About this clonotype itself: Antigen specificity is unknown.

With no T cell sorting beforehand, total RNA was isolated from whole blood. Findings and limits, study-wide: A distinction between different T cell subtypes was not possible. The study supported no single strong signal or clonotype linked to IBD. Twins with IBD had fewer clonotypes in common with others than healthy twins, particularly during disease activity.

V gene TRBV4-3 combines with J gene TRBJ1-3. Sequenced input: blood. The TCR originated in a human donor with ulcerative colitis or Crohn's disease, or a healthy co-twin of an affected twin (not recorded which). CDR3 sequence: CASSQDQTDRNTIYF.